This T cell receptor (beta chain) was recovered during a study of T cells in Graves' hyperthyroidism and ophthalmopathy. Germline CDR1 is MDHEN and CDR2 is SYDVKM. V dropped 9 bases and J dropped 3 bases, with 18 bases sitting between them. The CDR3 covers 14 residues. RNA transcripts yielded amplified TCR beta CDR3 regions. HTBI primers were the set used in a first-round RT-PCR of the TCR CDR3. TCRdb independently ran MiXCR on the multiplex PCR reads; one entry per CDR3 protein. Among under 350,000 distinct CDR3 sequences listed, roughly an eighth were seen once. This clonotype was detected many times.

The specimen was blood. The TCR was taken from a middle-aged woman with Graves' ophthalmopathy. The chain couples TRBV28 to TRBJ2-7, with D perhaps matching TRBD1 or TRBD2 (5 bases each). CDR3 in DNA: TGTGCCAGTTTTCAGGTGGGGACGGGCTACGAGCAGTACTTC. Translated: CASFQVGTGYEQYF.